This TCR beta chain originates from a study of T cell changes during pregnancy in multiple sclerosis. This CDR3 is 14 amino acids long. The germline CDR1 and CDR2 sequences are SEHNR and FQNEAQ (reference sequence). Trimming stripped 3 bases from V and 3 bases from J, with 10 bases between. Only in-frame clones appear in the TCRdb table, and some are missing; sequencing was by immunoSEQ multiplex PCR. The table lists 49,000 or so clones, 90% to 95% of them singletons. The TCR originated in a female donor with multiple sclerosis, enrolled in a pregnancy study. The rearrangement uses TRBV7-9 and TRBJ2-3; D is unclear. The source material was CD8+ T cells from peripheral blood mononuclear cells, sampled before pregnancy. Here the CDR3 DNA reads TGTGCCAGCAGCTTTTTACTCAAGACAGATACGCAGTATTTT. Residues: CASSFLLKTDTQYF.